Following are 22 T cell receptor beta chains from one sample sequenced in a study of T cells after yellow fever vaccination. TCRdb ran MiXCR on the 5' RACE reads and lists one entry per CDR3 protein. The sample has about 320,000 distinct CDR3 sequences, around 4.3% seen once; the top ten hold 19%. This specimen was PBMCs, taken 15 days after the yellow fever booster vaccination. The receptors were sampled from a man aged 18 to 29 who received the YFV17D yellow fever vaccine.

This clonotype was seen a few times. This chain's CDR3 is CASSTRGGAYEQYF. The DNA of the CDR3 is TGTGCCAGCAGCACTCGAGGGGGGGCCTACGAGCAGTACTTC. This sequence joins TRBV7-8 and TRBJ2-7; TRBD2 might be the D (7 bases). CDR3 length: 14 residues. Per the germline V gene, CDR1 is SGHVS and CDR2 is FQNEAQ. V was pared by 5 bases and J by 2 bases, with 13 bases between.

At least ten counts were recorded for this clonotype. The V gene is TRBV5-5, the J gene TRBJ1-4; 8 bases are shared with TRBD1. CDR3 size: 15 residues. Germline CDR1 and CDR2: SGHKS and YYEKEE (reference sequence). The trim removed 4 bases at V and 6 bases at J, leaving 8 bases unmatched. In DNA, the CDR3 is TGTGCCAGCAGCCCCTGGACAGGGAGGGATGAAAAACTGTTTTTT. This sequence encodes CASSPWTGRDEKLFF.

In its sample, this clonotype was seen many times. V is TRBV5-4 and J is TRBJ2-3; 10 bases align to TRBD2. In germline, CDR1 is SGHNT, CDR2 YYREEE (reference sequence). The junction had 12 bases not matched to a gene; V was cut back by 1 base and J by 4 bases. The CDR3 sequence is 18 residues long. DNA for the CDR3: TGTGCCAGCAGCTTGACAGCGGGGGGGCCCAGGTCCCCAGATACGCAGTATTTT. Protein: CASSLTAGGPRSPDTQYF.

This clonotype has at least ten counts. The gene calls are TRBV12-3 or TRBV12-4 and TRBJ2-1; 11 positions match TRBD1. The CDR3 covers 15 residues. V dropped 6 bases and J dropped 8; count of bases not matched to a gene: 9. The CDR3 DNA reads TGTGCCAGCAGCCCCGGGACAGGGGGTAGCTATGAGCAGTTCTTC. Translated: CASSPGTGGSYEQFF.

This clonotype was recorded at least ten times. V gene TRBV6-5 combines with J gene TRBJ1-4; unclear D gene. There are 15 residues in the CDR3. Germline CDR1 MNHEY, CDR2 SVGAGI. The V end lost 2 bases, the J end lost 5 bases, and 12 bases lay between the germline ends. The CDR3 protein is CASSYQPGRNEKLFF. In nucleotides, the CDR3 is TGTGCCAGCAGTTACCAGCCAGGACGCAATGAAAAACTGTTTTTT.

This clonotype was recorded a few times. The chain links TRBV5-1 to TRBJ2-5, with 11 bases matching TRBD2. CDR3 length equals 16 residues. The germline V gene has CDR1 SGHRS and CDR2 YFSETQ. Trimming took 4 bases from V and 5 from J; bases not matched to a gene: 10. The CDR3 region is CASSPGLLAGEETQYF. For the CDR3, the DNA is TGCGCCAGCAGCCCCGGCCTACTAGCGGGGGAGGAGACCCAGTACTTC.

This clonotype has ten or more counts. This CDR3 is CSVEFTGSNTGELFF. The CDR3 DNA reads TGCAGCGTGGAGTTCACAGGATCGAACACCGGGGAGCTGTTTTTT. The rearrangement uses TRBV29-1 and TRBJ2-2; weak D call: TRBD1 (5 bases). Trimming shortened V by 6 bases and J by 0 bases, and 14 bases separated the two germline ends. Germline V gives CDR1 SQVTM, CDR2 ANQGSEA. This CDR3 is built from 15 residues.

This clonotype was detected ten times or more. The chain joins TRBV5-1 to TRBJ2-2; 7 nucleotides align to TRBD1. The length of the CDR3 is 15 residues. CDR1 is SGHRS, CDR2 YFSETQ, per germline. With 1 base clipped from V and 3 bases from J, the junction kept 3 bases outside the gene matches. The CDR3 coding sequence is TGCGCCAGCAGCTTGCAGGGACAGTACACCGGGGAGCTGTTTTTT. Amino acid sequence: CASSLQGQYTGELFF.

This clonotype was detected ten times or more. In nucleotides, the CDR3 is TGTGCCAGCAGTTACCCCGGGGGAGGGGAGACCCAGTACTTC. Translating it yields CASSYPGGGETQYF. The chain employs TRBV6-6 and TRBJ2-5; 7 bases match TRBD2. CDR3 length equals 14 residues. Germline V gene sequence: CDR1 MNHNY, CDR2 SVGAGI (reference sequence). With V trimmed by 2 bases and J by 5 bases, 5 bases remained unmatched.

This clonotype was counted a few times. J is TRBJ1-3 and V is TRBV11-2; D is possibly TRBD1 (6 bases). CDR1 and CDR2 (germline): SGHAT, FQNNGV. The CDR3 extends over 17 amino acids. The germline V and J ends were trimmed by 2 bases and 1 base, with 15 bases remaining between them. CDR3 protein: CASSLRDTARSGNTIYF. In DNA form, the CDR3 reads TGTGCCAGCAGCTTAAGGGACACCGCCCGTTCTGGAAACACCATATATTTT.

Only a few counts were recorded for this clonotype. The chain links TRBV5-5 to TRBJ2-7; D not resolved. V was cut by 3 bases and J by 4 bases, with 23 bases left in between. This CDR3 comprises 17 residues. Germline CDR1 and CDR2: SGHKS and YYEKEE (reference sequence). The CDR3 nucleotides are TGTGCCAGCAGCTCGGAAACAGTAGACCGAACTTATTACGAGCAGTACGTC. Translating it yields CASSSETVDRTYYEQYV.

This clonotype was detected many times. The V and J genes are TRBV24-1 and TRBJ1-1; 7 positions agree with TRBD1. V lost 4 bases to trimming and J lost 4 bases; unmatched junction nucleotides: 2. Germline V gene data show CDR1 as KGHDR and CDR2 as SFDVKD. This CDR3 region has 13 residues. The CDR3 loop reads CATSDGDSTEAFF. The CDR3 region has the DNA TGTGCCACCAGTGACGGGGACAGCACTGAAGCTTTCTTT.

The sample holds many counts of this clonotype. The DNA for the CDR3 is TGTGCCAGCAGCCAAGTGGACAGGGAAGAGACCCAGTACTTC. Its protein is CASSQVDREETQYF. The rearrangement joins TRBV7-9 to TRBJ2-5; 8 nucleotides agree with TRBD1. Germline CDR1 is SEHNR and CDR2 is FQNEAQ (reference sequence). The CDR3 has 14 residues. V dropped 5 bases and J dropped 3; count of bases not matched to a gene: 5.

This clonotype appeared a few times. This chain uses TRBV3-1 with TRBJ2-5, with 8 bases that match TRBD2. The CDR3 extends over 17 amino acids. Germline CDR1 is LGHDT and CDR2 is YNNKEL (reference sequence). J lost 5 bases, V lost 1 base, and 12 bases had no gene match. CDR3 residues: CASSQGFGGTRRETQYF. DNA for the CDR3: TGTGCCAGCAGCCAAGGTTTCGGCGGGACTAGACGCGAGACCCAGTACTTC.

This clonotype came up many times. The chain carries TRBV7-9 and TRBJ2-3; tentatively, D is TRBD1 (6 bases). Germline V gene sequence: CDR1 SEHNR, CDR2 FQNEAQ (reference sequence). This CDR3 is 14 amino acids long. The ends were cut back, 5 bases at V and 5 bases at J, with 14 bases in the middle. CDR3 bases: TGTGCCAGCAGCCCACGACAGGCAGTAGATACGCAGTATTTT. The encoded protein is CASSPRQAVDTQYF.

The chain employs TRBV4-3 and TRBJ2-5; 11 nucleotides line up with TRBD2. The trim removed 3 bases at V and 0 bases at J, leaving 3 bases unmatched. CDR3 length: 16 amino acids. In germline, CDR1 is LGHNA, CDR2 YSLEER. CDR3: CASSQLAGGYQETQYF. The CDR3 coding sequence is TGCGCCAGCAGCCAGCTAGCGGGGGGCTACCAAGAGACCCAGTACTTC.

This clonotype was observed a few times. This chain joins TRBV7-2 and TRBJ2-2, with D unclear. Germline assignment: CDR1 SGHTA and CDR2 FQGNSA. This CDR3 has 13 residues. V was cut by 2 bases and J by 7 bases, with 8 bases left in between. The CDR3 loop reads CASSLNLSGELFF. CDR3 DNA: TGTGCCAGCAGCTTAAACCTAAGCGGGGAGCTGTTTTTT.

J is TRBJ2-1 and V is TRBV14; D remains unclear. Germline CDR1 is SGHDN and CDR2 is FVKESK. The CDR3 runs to 13 residues. V shed 5 bases and J shed 5 bases, with 10 bases lying between them. CDR3 residues: CASSLGRHNEQFF. The CDR3 DNA is TGTGCCAGCAGCTTAGGCCGACACAATGAGCAGTTCTTC.

The V gene is TRBV2, the J gene TRBJ2-7, with D uncertain. The CDR3 extends over 13 amino acids. Looked up from germline, CDR1 is SNHLY and CDR2 is FYNNEI. Trimming shortened V by 6 bases and J by 7 bases, and 16 bases separated the two germline ends. The CDR3 is CASSEIGFREQYV. The CDR3, as DNA: TGTGCCAGCAGCGAGATCGGGTTCCGAGAGCAGTACGTC.

This clonotype occurred many times. This sequence joins TRBV20-1 and TRBJ2-1, with a possible D match to TRBD1 (6 bases). Germline V gives CDR1 DFQATT, CDR2 SNEGSKA (reference sequence). The CDR3 is 16 amino acids. V lost 3 bases, J lost 4 bases, and 19 bases lay in between. The CDR3 nucleotides are TGCAGTGCTAGCCTGAATGGGGGCGTACTATACAATGAGCAGTTCTTC. The encoded protein is CSASLNGGVLYNEQFF.

The chain is built from TRBV4-3 and TRBJ2-5; perhaps TRBD2 as D (6 bases). The CDR3 has 15 amino acids. Germline assignment: CDR1 LGHNA and CDR2 YSLEER. Between the trimmed V and J ends, which lost 4 bases and 3 bases, there was a span of 15 bases. The CDR3 region is CASSPRRERKETQYF. The CDR3 DNA is TGCGCCAGCAGCCCCCGGAGGGAACGTAAAGAGACCCAGTACTTC.

The chain couples TRBV5-6 to TRBJ2-7, with D maybe TRBD2 (5 bases). Germline V CDR1 and CDR2: SGHDT, YYEEEE. Trimming took 3 bases from V and 1 from J, leaving 11 bases between them. The CDR3 loop spans 14 amino acids. In DNA form, the CDR3 reads TGTGCCAGCAGCTCCCTAGAGGGATCCTACGAGCAGTACGTC. It is translated as CASSSLEGSYEQYV.